The 22 T cell receptor beta chains presented below share a single source sample, sequenced in a study of OX40 agonist ivuxolimab in advanced cancers. Data came from immunoSEQ multiplex PCR; TCRdb stores just in-frame clones and leaves some out. The sample consists of 50,000 to 70,000 clones, about 93% of them appearing once. The sequenced sample was CD4+ or CD8+ T cells sorted from blood, obtained in a trial of the OX40 agonist ivuxolimab. These receptors were taken from an adult with an advanced solid tumor such as melanoma, head and neck, liver or kidney cancer.

The V gene is TRBV28, the J gene TRBJ1-1, with 7 bases matching TRBD1. V was clipped by 8 bases and J by 1 base; unmatched bases: 16. The CDR3 is made up of 17 amino acids. Germline V gives CDR1 MDHEN, CDR2 SYDVKM. The CDR3 nucleotides read TGTGCCAGCGATTGGGATAACAGGGGCCAGGAGAACACTGAAGCTTTCTTT. This gives the protein CASDWDNRGQENTEAFF.

The chain employs TRBV7-9 and TRBJ2-3; D remains ambiguous. The CDR3 loop spans 14 amino acids. The V and J ends lost 6 bases and 6 bases respectively, with 16 bases between them. Germline V gene data show CDR1 as SEHNR and CDR2 as FQNEAQ (reference sequence). The CDR3 DNA reads as TGTGCCAGCAGTCTCCCGGCAAAGGCGGATACGCAGTATTTT. Its translation: CASSLPAKADTQYF.

The chain joins TRBV15 to TRBJ2-7, with 9 bases aligning to TRBD1. The CDR3 length is 11 residues. Per germline, CDR1 LNHNV and CDR2 YYDKDF (reference sequence). V shed 9 bases, J shed 12 bases, and the junction held 9 bases outside the gene matches. This CDR3 reads CATQYRGLLYF. The CDR3 DNA follows: TGTGCCACTCAGTACAGGGGGCTTTTGTACTTC.

CDR3 protein: CASSESIDTQYF. For the CDR3, the DNA is TGTGCCAGCAGTGAATCGATTGATACGCAGTATTTT. The V and J genes are TRBV2 and TRBJ2-3; D unresolved. The CDR3 runs to 12 residues. Germline loops: CDR1 SNHLY, CDR2 FYNNEI. Trimming took off 2 bases at V and 6 bases at J, with 6 bases between the two ends.

The genes are TRBV9 and TRBJ2-1; 9 bases agree with TRBD2. The ends lost 1 base at V and 7 bases at J; junction bases unmatched: 9. This CDR3 is built from 16 residues. CDR1 is SGDLS and CDR2 is YYNGEE in the germline V gene. The CDR3 bases are TGTGCCAGCAGCGTACCGGCGGGAGGGCCGATGAATGAGCAGTTCTTC. It yields the protein CASSVPAGGPMNEQFF.

V is TRBV10-3 and J is TRBJ2-7; 7 positions match TRBD1. V dropped 4 bases and J dropped 2; count of bases not matched to a gene: 8. Germline V lookup: CDR1 ENHRY, CDR2 SYGVKD. This CDR3 comprises 15 residues. The CDR3 bases are TGTGCCATCAGTGGCCCGGGACAGAGTCCCTACGAGCAGTACTTC. Translation: CAISGPGQSPYEQYF.

This chain links TRBV28 with TRBJ2-1; 11 bases are shared with TRBD2. V was pared by 7 bases and J by 5 bases, with 4 bases of the junction left unmatched. CDR3 length: 14 residues. Germline V gives CDR1 MDHEN, CDR2 SYDVKM. The CDR3 region is CASKLAGEHNEQFF. The DNA of the CDR3 is TGTGCCAGCAAACTAGCGGGGGAACACAATGAGCAGTTCTTC.

The V call is TRBV11-3, the J call TRBJ2-1; D gene ambiguous. Trimming took 5 bases from V and 8 from J, leaving 13 bases between them. CDR1 SGHNT and CDR2 YENEEA come from the germline V gene. The CDR3 is 13 amino acids. CDR3 nucleotide sequence: TGTGCCAGCAGCGCCTCTAGGAGCCATGAGCAGTTCTTC. This codes for CASSASRSHEQFF.

The rearrangement links TRBV2 to TRBJ2-2; TRBD1 might be the D (5 bases). The CDR3 is 14 amino acids. Trimming left V 9 bases short and J 1 base short, with 12 bases between. From germline, CDR1 is SNHLY and CDR2 FYNNEI. The CDR3 reads CARGHLQNTGELFF. The CDR3 coding sequence is TGTGCCAGAGGACATCTCCAGAACACCGGGGAGCTGTTTTTT.

The gene calls are TRBV19 and TRBJ2-1; D not certain. Germline CDR1 reads LNHDA; CDR2 reads SQIVND (reference sequence). This CDR3 comprises 12 residues. V lost 1 base and J lost 7, with 5 bases in between. Written as DNA, the CDR3 is TGTGCCAGTAGTATAGGTGGGAATGAGCAGTTCTTC. Its translation is CASSIGGNEQFF.

This clone was detected only once. The chain couples TRBV11-2 to TRBJ2-1, with D tentatively TRBD1 (5 bases). The CDR3 has 17 residues. Looked up from germline, CDR1 is SGHAT and CDR2 is FQNNGV. V was clipped by 4 bases and J by 3 bases, with 19 bases between them. For the CDR3, the DNA is TGTGCCAGCAGCTCCCCGGATGGGCAGGGAATCTACAATGAGCAGTTCTTC. Protein product: CASSSPDGQGIYNEQFF. The complete variable domain, with remaining parts taken from reference TRBV11-2 and TRBJ2-1, reads EAGVAQSPRYKIIEKRQSVAFWCNPISGHATLYWYQQILGQGPKLLIQFQNNGVVDDSQLPKDRFSAERLKGVDSTLKIQPAKLEDSAVYLCASSSPDGQGIYNEQFFGPGTRLTVL.

The rearrangement links TRBV5-6 to TRBJ1-1; D may be TRBD1 (5 bases). From germline, CDR1 is SGHDT and CDR2 YYEEEE. The CDR3 is 13 amino acids. Trimming shortened V by 3 bases and J by 1 base, and 7 bases separated the two germline ends. DNA for the CDR3: TGTGCCAGCAGCTGGGGCGGGAACACTGAAGCTTTCTTT. This sequence encodes CASSWGGNTEAFF.

This rearrangement joins TRBV28 to TRBJ2-5, with a weak D call TRBD1 (6 bases). Per germline, CDR1 MDHEN and CDR2 SYDVKM. The CDR3 spans 14 residues. The ends were cut back, 7 bases at V and 5 bases at J, with 17 bases in the middle. The CDR3 DNA follows: TGTGCCAGCAAGACAGGTCGTCTACGGGAGACCCAGTACTTC. As protein: CASKTGRLRETQYF.

The chain combines TRBV27 with TRBJ2-1; TRBD2 aligns across 11 bases. Germline loops: CDR1 MNHEY, CDR2 SMNVEV (reference sequence). V was pared by 6 bases and J by 2 bases, with 0 bases of the junction left unmatched. This CDR3 region has 14 residues. The DNA of the CDR3 is TGTGCCAGCAGGACTAGCGGGGCCTACAATGAGCAGTTCTTC. This encodes CASRTSGAYNEQFF.

The chain joins TRBV19 to TRBJ2-1, with D possibly matching TRBD2 (5 bases). Trimming shortened V by 10 bases and J by 11 bases, and 15 bases separated the two germline ends. Germline loops: CDR1 LNHDA, CDR2 SQIVND (reference sequence). This CDR3 spans 11 amino acids. CDR3 sequence: CATRSGIKQFF. DNA for the CDR3: TGTGCCACCCGTTCCGGGATAAAGCAGTTCTTC.

The sample holds one count of this clone. The chain uses TRBV6-1 and TRBJ2-1; 7 bases are shared with TRBD2. J was trimmed by 6 bases and V by 2 bases; bases with no gene match: 1. CDR1 is MNHNS, CDR2 SASEGT, per germline. The CDR3 is 13 residues long. The CDR3 loop reads CASSESGVNEQFF. The CDR3 coding sequence is TGTGCCAGCAGTGAAAGCGGGGTCAATGAGCAGTTCTTC.

The chain carries TRBV9 and TRBJ2-4, with 8 nucleotides matching TRBD1. The J segment lost 2 bases and the V segment lost 6 bases, leaving 4 bases of the junction unmatched. From germline, CDR1 is SGDLS and CDR2 YYNGEE. The CDR3 covers 14 residues. The CDR3 nucleotides read TGTGCCAGCACACAGGGGGGTACCAAAAACATTCAGTACTTC. This encodes CASTQGGTKNIQYF.

This rearrangement joins TRBV4-3 to TRBJ1-6, with 9 bases identical to TRBD1. V dropped 0 bases and J dropped 10; count of bases not matched to a gene: 10. Germline lookup yields CDR1 LGHNA and CDR2 YSLEER. The CDR3 extends over 17 amino acids. CDR3 residues: CASSQDGGDRVVSPLHF. DNA for the CDR3: TGCGCCAGCAGCCAAGATGGGGGGGACAGGGTCGTATCACCCCTCCACTTT.

The chain is built from TRBV11-2 and TRBJ2-1, with D maybe TRBD2 (5 bases). The germline V gene has CDR1 SGHAT and CDR2 FQNNGV. Trimming left V 4 bases short and J 9 bases short, with 10 bases between. CDR3 length: 12 amino acids. The CDR3 nucleotides are TGTGCCAGCAGCTCTGGACTGCTTGAGCAGTTCTTC. Amino acids: CASSSGLLEQFF. Filled out from reference TRBV11-2 and TRBJ2-1, the complete variable domain reads EAGVAQSPRYKIIEKRQSVAFWCNPISGHATLYWYQQILGQGPKLLIQFQNNGVVDDSQLPKDRFSAERLKGVDSTLKIQPAKLEDSAVYLCASSSGLLEQFFGPGTRLTVL.

The V gene is TRBV2, the J gene TRBJ2-7; possible D gene TRBD2, 5 bases. The germline gives CDR1 SNHLY, CDR2 FYNNEI. V was cut by 2 bases and J by 5 bases, with 13 bases left in between. There are 14 residues in the CDR3. CDR3 in DNA: TGTGCCAGCAGTGAATGGGGAGTACCCGACGAGCAGTACTTC. Amino acid sequence: CASSEWGVPDEQYF.

CDR3 residues: CASSPQTADTDTQYF. Here the CDR3 DNA reads TGCGCCAGCAGCCCCCAAACAGCCGACACAGATACGCAGTATTTT. The V and J genes are TRBV4-3 and TRBJ2-3, with unresolved D. Germline CDR1 and CDR2: LGHNA and YSLEER. This CDR3 is 15 amino acids long. Trimming left V 4 bases short and J 2 bases short, with 13 bases between.

V and J are TRBV9 and TRBJ2-7; D unclear. CDR3 length equals 13 residues. V lost 3 bases and J 2 bases, leaving 9 bases between the germline ends. CDR1 and CDR2 (germline): SGDLS, YYNGEE. DNA for the CDR3: TGTGCCAGCAGCGGGACGCCCACCTACGAGCAGTACTTC. As protein: CASSGTPTYEQYF.